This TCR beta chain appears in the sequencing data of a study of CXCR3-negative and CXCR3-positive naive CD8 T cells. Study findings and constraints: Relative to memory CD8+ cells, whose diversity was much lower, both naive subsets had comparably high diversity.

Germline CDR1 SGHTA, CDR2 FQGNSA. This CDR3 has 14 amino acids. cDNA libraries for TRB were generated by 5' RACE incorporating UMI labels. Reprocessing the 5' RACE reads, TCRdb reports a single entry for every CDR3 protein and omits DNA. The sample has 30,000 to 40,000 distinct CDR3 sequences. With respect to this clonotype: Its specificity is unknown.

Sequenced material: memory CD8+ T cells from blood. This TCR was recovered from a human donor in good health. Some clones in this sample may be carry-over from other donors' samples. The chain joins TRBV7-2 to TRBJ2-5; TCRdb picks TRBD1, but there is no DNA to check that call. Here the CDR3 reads CASSDSGGKETQYF.